This T cell receptor (beta chain) appears in the sequencing data of a study of identical twins' blood T cells. Donors were six healthy women in three monozygous twin pairs. The CDR3 consists of 14 residues. TCRdb reanalysed the 5' RACE reads using MiXCR and keeps one entry per CDR3 protein. Of 300,000 to 450,000 distinct CDR3 sequences listed, approximately 30% were seen once; the top ten hold 6.1%. The sequencing input was PBMCs. The rearrangement joins TRBV21-1 to TRBJ2-5; the table's D call TRBD1 went unverified against the DNA. TRBV21-1 constitutes a pseudogene. The sequence was collected from a woman aged 18 to 50 in good health. Written as DNA, the CDR3 is TGTGCCAGCAGCCGGACATCGCCCCAAGAGACCCAGTACTTC. Its translation: CASSRTSPQETQYF.